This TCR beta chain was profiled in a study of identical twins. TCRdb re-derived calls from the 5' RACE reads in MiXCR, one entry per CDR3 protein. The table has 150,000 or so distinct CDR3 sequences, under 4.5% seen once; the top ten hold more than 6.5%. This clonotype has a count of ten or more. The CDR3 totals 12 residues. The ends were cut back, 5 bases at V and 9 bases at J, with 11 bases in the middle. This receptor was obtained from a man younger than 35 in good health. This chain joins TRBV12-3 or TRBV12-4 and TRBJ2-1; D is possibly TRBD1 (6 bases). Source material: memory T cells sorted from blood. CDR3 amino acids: CASSLTGFEQFF. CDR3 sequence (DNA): TGTGCCAGCAGTCTCACAGGGTTTGAGCAGTTCTTC.